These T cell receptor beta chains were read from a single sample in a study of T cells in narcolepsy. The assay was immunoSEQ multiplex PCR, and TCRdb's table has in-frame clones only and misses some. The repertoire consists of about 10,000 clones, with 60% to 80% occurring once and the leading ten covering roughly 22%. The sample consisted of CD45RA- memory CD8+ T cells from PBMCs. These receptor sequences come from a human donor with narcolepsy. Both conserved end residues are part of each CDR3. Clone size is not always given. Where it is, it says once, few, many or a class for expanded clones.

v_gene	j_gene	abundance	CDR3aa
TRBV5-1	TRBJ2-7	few	CASSFDSYEQYF
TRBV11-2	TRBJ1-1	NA	CASSLQGAREAFF
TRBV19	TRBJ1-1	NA	CASSILQENTEAFF
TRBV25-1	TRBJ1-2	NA	CASSEVGTGYLYGYTF
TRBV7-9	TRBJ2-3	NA	CASSLGGGGRSTDTQYF
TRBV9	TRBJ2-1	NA	CASSVVSTHEQFF
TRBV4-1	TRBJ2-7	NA	CASSLDLGAYEQYF
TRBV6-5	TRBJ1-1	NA	CASSFALENTEAFF
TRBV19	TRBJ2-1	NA	CASSILKNNEQFF
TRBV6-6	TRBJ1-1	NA	CASSYSRDLGNTEAFF
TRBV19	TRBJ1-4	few	CASHSVATNEKLFF
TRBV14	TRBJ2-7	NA	CASSQDVLAGASGEQYF
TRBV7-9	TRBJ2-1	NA	CASSLSGNEPSSYNEQFF
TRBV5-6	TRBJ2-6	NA	CASSWPPGDVASGANVLTF
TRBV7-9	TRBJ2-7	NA	CASSQDLSLAGAYEQYF
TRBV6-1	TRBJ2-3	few	CASSSLAGGADTQYF
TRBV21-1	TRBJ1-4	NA	CASSSRGNEKLFF
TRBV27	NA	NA	CASSPMPTQNEQYF
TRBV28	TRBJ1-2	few	CASSLSWSENYGYTF
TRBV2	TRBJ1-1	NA	CASSRWQDNTEAFF
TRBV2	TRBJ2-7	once	CASSEYEALVLYEQYF
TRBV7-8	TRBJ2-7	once	CASSLAGRLAGYEQYF
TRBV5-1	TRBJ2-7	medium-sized	CASSPQGAGEQYF
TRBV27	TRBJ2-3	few	CASSSGFASTDTQYF
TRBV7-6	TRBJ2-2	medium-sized	CASRPSSGGSVGELFF
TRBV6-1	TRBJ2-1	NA	CASSERAPGSYNEQFF
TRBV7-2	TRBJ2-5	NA	CASSSPSYGQYF
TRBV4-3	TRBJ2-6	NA	CASSQEANSGANVLTF
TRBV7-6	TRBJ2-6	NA	CAISGSPSGANVLTF
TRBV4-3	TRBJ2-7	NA	CASSLRDRESNEQYF
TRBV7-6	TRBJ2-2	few	CASRPSSGGSGGELFF
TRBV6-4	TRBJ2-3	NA	CASSDGAGGPPDTQYF
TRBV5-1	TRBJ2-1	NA	CASSAGIASSYNEQFF
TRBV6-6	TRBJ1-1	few	CASTPFTDNTEAFF
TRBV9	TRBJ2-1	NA	CASSVEGGRFYNEQFF
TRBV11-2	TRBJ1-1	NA	CASSLGPGLRAEAFF
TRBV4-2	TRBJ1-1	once	CASSLGQYTEAFF
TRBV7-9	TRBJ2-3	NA	CASSWSTGSLSDTQYF
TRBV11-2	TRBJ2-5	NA	CASSLAPTAETQYF
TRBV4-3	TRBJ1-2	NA	CASSHNMEGARGYTF
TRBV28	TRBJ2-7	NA	CASSFPRQGGPYEQYF